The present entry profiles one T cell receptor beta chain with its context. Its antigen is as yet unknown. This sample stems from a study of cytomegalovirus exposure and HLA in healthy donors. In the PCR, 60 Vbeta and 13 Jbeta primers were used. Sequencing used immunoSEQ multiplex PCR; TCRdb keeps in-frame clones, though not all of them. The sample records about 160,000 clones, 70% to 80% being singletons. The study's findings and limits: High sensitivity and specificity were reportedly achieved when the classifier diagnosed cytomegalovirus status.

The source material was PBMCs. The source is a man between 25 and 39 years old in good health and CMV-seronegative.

The chain's CDR3 is CASSLCLRAVTCNQPQHF. CDR3 nucleotide sequence: TGTGCCAGCAGTTTATGCCTCAGGGCAGTTACTTGCAATCAGCCCCAGCATTTT. The chain links TRBV28 to TRBJ1-5, with a possible D match to TRBD1 (5 bases). CDR3 length: 18 amino acids. V shed 0 bases and J shed 2 bases, with 17 bases lying between them. Per germline, CDR1 MDHEN and CDR2 SYDVKM.